A single T cell receptor beta chain is shown here with its context. The data are from a study of blood T cell repertoires in COVID-19. Study in general: The study drew acute and convalescent COVID-19 samples from the United States, Italy and Spain.

Sequencing used immunoSEQ multiplex PCR; TCRdb keeps in-frame clones, though not all of them. The sample has approximately 94,000 clones, around 89% seen once. The V gene lost 3 bases and the J gene lost 0 bases, with 15 bases spanning the gap. The CDR3 covers 17 residues. Germline lookup yields CDR1 LGHDT and CDR2 YNNKEL (reference sequence). The sample was peripheral blood. The receptor comes from an elderly woman with active COVID-19. The rearrangement links TRBV3-1 (or the pseudogene TRBV3-2) to TRBJ1-3; D is unclear. The CDR3 loop reads CASSHEGRLYSGNTIYF. The CDR3 nucleotides are TGTGCCAGCAGCCATGAGGGCAGACTCTACTCTGGAAACACCATATATTTT.